This T cell receptor (beta chain) came from a study of identical twins. Study-level points and caveats: Compared with unrelated sharing, twin-shared out-of-frame alpha sequences had more low-probability sequences. In cord blood, abundant beta clonotypes had fewer insertions; memory showed no trend.

About this clonotype itself: Its specificity is unknown.

Each CDR3 protein gets one entry after TCRdb re-called the 5' RACE reads with MiXCR. Here the sample spans 1.5 million or so distinct CDR3 sequences, around 29% being singletons. Germline CDR1 DFQATT, CDR2 SNEGSKA (reference sequence). The CDR3 totals 13 residues. The sequence was collected from a newborn girl in good health. Sequenced input: cord blood. The genes are TRBV20-1 and TRBJ2-4, with TRBD2 matching 7 bases. The DNA end favors TRBJ2-7, so the J call may be wrong. CDR3 DNA: TGCAGTGCTAGTGGGGGAGGGATTTACGAGCAGTACTTC. It is translated as CSASGGGIYEQYF.